One sample yielded the 14 T cell receptor beta chains listed below, sequenced in a study of cytomegalovirus exposure and HLA in healthy donors listed by TCRdb under 2017. Library creation used the immunoSEQ multiplex PCR assay. The multiplex PCR relied on a mix of 60 forward primers for TCR Vbeta segments and 13 reverse primers for TCR Jbeta segments. Drawn from immuneACCESS, this table holds only the in-frame rearrangements with V and J called that TCRdb kept. Clones are partly lost; checked studies trace under half to an unresolved V gene and leave the rest unexplained. This sample's clone table shows about 84,000 clones. 0.58% of the sample goes to the ten largest clones. The specimen sequenced was PBMCs. These receptors all come from a man in his forties or fifties in good health and CMV-seronegative.

This chain links TRBV19 with TRBJ1-1; tentatively, D is TRBD1 (5 bases). The V gene lost 7 bases and the J gene lost 0 bases, with 21 bases spanning the gap. Germline loops: CDR1 LNHDA, CDR2 SQIVND (reference sequence). CDR3 size: 17 residues. CDR3 sequence (DNA): TGTGCCAGTATCGCGTATCGGGGGATTTGGGTGAACACTGAAGCTTTCTTT. It yields the protein CASIAYRGIWVNTEAFF.

Turning to this clone: Other DNA variants within this sample encode the same CDR3. The J gene is TRBJ1-1, the V gene TRBV5-4; a weak D match, TRBD1 (5 bases). The V and J ends lost 2 bases and 0 bases respectively, with 11 bases between them. The CDR3 length is 15 residues. Looked up from germline, CDR1 is SGHNT and CDR2 is YYREEE (reference sequence). The CDR3 DNA sequence: TGTGCCAGCAGCTTACTGGGGCAATTGAACACTGAAGCTTTCTTT. Protein sequence: CASSLLGQLNTEAFF.

The chain carries TRBV27 and TRBJ1-2; 8 nucleotides agree with TRBD1. The CDR3 is 13 amino acids. Germline CDR1 is MNHEY and CDR2 is SMNVEV (reference sequence). J was trimmed by 6 bases and V by 5 bases; bases with no gene match: 5. The CDR3 is CASSQDRADGYTF. The CDR3 nucleotides are TGTGCCAGCAGTCAGGACAGGGCGGATGGCTACACCTTC.

The chain links TRBV7-3 to TRBJ1-1; D unresolved. V shed 1 base and J shed 5 bases, with 11 bases lying between them. This CDR3 has 14 amino acids. CDR1 is SGHTA, CDR2 FQGTGA, per germline. The CDR3 coding sequence is TGTGCCAGCAGCTTAAACGGCGGTGAAACTGAAGCTTTCTTT. Amino acids: CASSLNGGETEAFF.

The rearrangement uses TRBV7-6 and TRBJ1-1, with TRBD1 matching over 9 bases. V shed 2 bases, J shed 1 base, and the junction held 2 bases outside the gene matches. The CDR3 extends over 15 amino acids. Germline CDR1 and CDR2: SGHVS and FNYEAQ. CDR3: CASSLTTGGNTEAFF. CDR3 DNA sequence: TGTGCCAGCAGCTTAACGACAGGGGGGAACACTGAAGCTTTCTTT.

V gene TRBV6-4 combines with J gene TRBJ1-3, with 12 bases aligning to TRBD1. Per the germline V gene, CDR1 is MRHNA and CDR2 is SNTAGT. V trimming: 4 bases; J trimming: 3 bases; junction bases outside the gene matches: 7. This CDR3 has 17 amino acids. The CDR3 sequence: CASSALGQGAYGNTIYF. The CDR3 DNA follows: TGTGCCAGCAGTGCACTGGGACAGGGGGCGTATGGAAACACCATATATTTT.

The chain uses TRBV7-6 and TRBJ2-1; 8 bases fit TRBD2. V gave up 5 bases and J gave up 4 bases; unmatched junction bases: 7. This CDR3 has 15 amino acids. The germline gives CDR1 SGHVS, CDR2 FNYEAQ. Written as DNA, the CDR3 is TGTGCCAGCAGCATTACTAGCGGAGGATACAATGAGCAGTTCTTC. Translated: CASSITSGGYNEQFF.

The V gene is TRBV6-5, the J gene TRBJ1-1; 10 bases map to TRBD1. Germline CDR1 and CDR2: MNHEY and SVGAGI. Losses at the gene ends were 5 bases for V and 4 bases for J; bases not matched to a gene: 4. The CDR3 sequence is 14 residues long. CDR3 protein: CASSDRGRITEAFF. The CDR3, as DNA: TGTGCCAGCAGTGACAGGGGGCGAATCACTGAAGCTTTCTTT.

The rearrangement joins TRBV7-3 to TRBJ2-1; TRBD2 matches 9 bases. The V and J ends lost 5 bases and 8 bases, in that order; junction bases with no gene match: 7. Germline V gives CDR1 SGHTA, CDR2 FQGTGA. The CDR3 consists of 14 residues. The CDR3 bases are TGTGCCAGCAGCCCCGGGCGGGGGGGCGATGAGCAGTTCTTC. Its protein is CASSPGRGGDEQFF.

The gene calls are TRBV5-1 and TRBJ2-1, with a weak D call TRBD2 (7 bases). CDR1 SGHRS and CDR2 YFSETQ come from the germline V gene. The ends were cut back, 1 base at V and 5 bases at J, with 13 bases in the middle. The CDR3 contains 15 residues. CDR3: CASSLTRGGNNEQFF. Here the CDR3 DNA reads TGCGCCAGCAGCTTGACGAGGGGGGGAAACAATGAGCAGTTCTTC.

V and J are TRBV27 and TRBJ1-2, with 9 bases fitting TRBD1. Germline V CDR1 and CDR2: MNHEY, SMNVEV (reference sequence). The J segment lost 8 bases and the V segment lost 6 bases, leaving 7 bases of the junction unmatched. The CDR3 spans 13 residues. CDR3 nucleotide sequence: TGTGCCAGCAGACGATACAGGGGGCTAGGCTACACCTTC. Its protein product is CASRRYRGLGYTF.

Here the CDR3 DNA reads TGTGCCAGTTTGTCCCACACCATCGAAGCTTTCTTT. This encodes CASLSHTIEAFF. J is TRBJ1-1 and V is TRBV19, with D uncertain. V shed 8 bases and J shed 8 bases, with 15 bases lying between them. Germline V gene lookup returns CDR1 LNHDA and CDR2 SQIVND (reference sequence). CDR3 length: 12 amino acids.

This chain uses TRBV19 with TRBJ2-7; weak D call: TRBD1 (5 bases). V lost 3 bases, J lost 5 bases, and 17 bases lay in between. Germline CDR1 LNHDA, CDR2 SQIVND (reference sequence). The CDR3 sequence is 15 residues long. The CDR3 region has the DNA TGTGCCAGTAGTATCGCCCAGGGATTCCCAAACGAGCAGTACTTC. It is translated as CASSIAQGFPNEQYF.

The chain has TRBV23-1 and TRBJ1-5; 7 nucleotides agree with TRBD1. TRBV23-1 belongs to the ORF category, with a function that is uncertain. The CDR3 contains 14 residues. The V segment lost 10 bases and the J segment 5 bases; nucleotides outside the gene matches: 11. The CDR3 DNA is TGCGCCATCAGAAACAGGGGAACCTATCAGCCCCAGCATTTT. This codes for CAIRNRGTYQPQHF.